These 17 T cell receptor beta chains were all obtained from the same sample, sequenced in a study of blood T cell repertoires in COVID-19. Generated by immunoSEQ multiplex PCR, the TCRdb table keeps only in-frame clones and is missing some. Here the sample spans 100,000 or so clones, approximately 90% being singletons. Sequencing was carried out using peripheral blood. The receptors shown here come from a woman aged 45-59 years in a cohort sampled during active COVID-19.

This chain joins TRBV10-3 and TRBJ1-5, with D hard to call. This CDR3 region has 17 residues. Germline CDR1 and CDR2: ENHRY and SYGVKD. Trimming cost V 0 bases and J 0 bases, with 12 bases left between them. The CDR3 DNA follows: TGTGCCATCAGTGAGTCACAACAGAGATTTAGCAATCAGCCCCAGCATTTT. Amino acid sequence: CAISESQQRFSNQPQHF.

This clone came up many times. Here the CDR3 reads CASSLGLAGGPGYEQYF. The CDR3 nucleotides read TGTGCCAGCAGCTTGGGACTAGCGGGAGGGCCTGGGTACGAGCAGTACTTC. The chain links TRBV4-2 to TRBJ2-7; 16 bases fit TRBD2. CDR1 is LGHNA and CDR2 is YNFKEQ in the germline V gene. V gave up 5 bases and J gave up 4 bases; unmatched junction bases: 8. The CDR3 consists of 17 residues.

This clone was seen a handful of times. V gene TRBV5-1 combines with J gene TRBJ1-1; 7 nucleotides match TRBD1. CDR1 and CDR2 (germline): SGHRS, YFSETQ. The CDR3 contains 13 residues. J was trimmed by 4 bases and V by 1 base; bases with no gene match: 1. CDR3 amino acids: CASSLNRGTEAFF. The CDR3 nucleotides read TGCGCCAGCAGCTTGAACAGGGGCACTGAAGCTTTCTTT.

The chain uses TRBV11-2 and TRBJ1-1; D possibly corresponds to TRBD1 (5 bases). The CDR3 runs 12 residues. Germline-derived CDR1 and CDR2 are SGHAT and FQNNGV. The germline V and J ends were trimmed by 5 bases and 5 bases, with 9 bases remaining between them. The CDR3 reads CASSTYRTEAFF. The CDR3 coding sequence is TGTGCCAGCAGCACGTACAGGACTGAAGCTTTCTTT.

In this sample, this clone turned up a few times. The chain carries TRBV6-1 and TRBJ1-5, with 7 nucleotides matching TRBD1. Germline CDR1 MNHNS, CDR2 SASEGT. J gave up 2 bases and V 0 bases, and 13 bases lay outside the gene matches. The CDR3 totals 19 residues. The CDR3 region is CASSEAVRRQGSGNQPQHF. The CDR3 region has the DNA TGTGCCAGCAGTGAAGCGGTTCGGAGACAGGGTAGCGGCAATCAGCCCCAGCATTTT.

The chain uses TRBV29-1 and TRBJ2-5; 12 bases line up with TRBD2. CDR3 length: 16 amino acids. The germline CDR1 and CDR2 sequences are SQVTM and ANQGSEA. The V and J ends lost 6 bases and 0 bases, in that order; junction bases with no gene match: 8. Here the CDR3 DNA reads TGCAGCGTCCCCGGGGGACTAGCGGGCTACCAAGAGACCCAGTACTTC. This codes for CSVPGGLAGYQETQYF. The whole variable domain, remainder taken from reference TRBV29-1 and TRBJ2-5, is SAVISQKPSRDICQRGTSLTIQCQVDSQVTMMFWYRQQPGQSLTLIATANQGSEATYESGFVIDKFPISRPNLTFSTLTVSNMSPEDSSIYLCSVPGGLAGYQETQYFGPGTRLLVL.

This clone turned up a few times. The chain recombines TRBV3-1 (or the pseudogene TRBV3-2) with TRBJ1-3, with D possibly being TRBD1 (6 bases). There are 16 residues in the CDR3. Germline V CDR1 and CDR2: LGHDT, YNNKEL (reference sequence). Trimming stripped 4 bases from V and 3 bases from J, with 16 bases between. This CDR3 is CASSRAGATLGNTIYF. The CDR3 DNA sequence: TGTGCCAGCAGCCGAGCGGGGGCAACCCTTGGAAACACCATATATTTT.

V gene TRBV6-2 or TRBV6-3 combines with J gene TRBJ1-1; 7 positions match TRBD1. Germline CDR1 MNHEY, CDR2 SVGEGT. V lost 2 bases, J lost 0 bases, and 6 bases stayed unmatched. CDR3 length: 16 amino acids. This chain's CDR3 is CASSYQGGDLNTEAFF. The CDR3, as DNA: TGTGCCAGCAGTTACCAGGGGGGTGACTTGAACACTGAAGCTTTCTTT.

The gene calls are TRBV28 and TRBJ2-1, with TRBD1 as a possible D gene (6 bases). Trimming stripped 4 bases from V and 0 bases from J, with 13 bases between. CDR1 MDHEN and CDR2 SYDVKM come from the germline V gene. This CDR3 spans 16 amino acids. The CDR3 reads CASSSMTGSSYNEQFF. The CDR3 bases are TGTGCCAGCAGTTCAATGACAGGAAGCTCCTACAATGAGCAGTTCTTC.

V and J are TRBV4-2 and TRBJ1-2; D gene unclear. The CDR3 runs 13 residues. The germline gives CDR1 LGHNA, CDR2 YNFKEQ. Trimming took 0 bases from V and 4 from J, leaving 6 bases between them. In DNA form, the CDR3 reads TGTGCCAGCAGCCAAGACGGGATCTATGGCTACACCTTC. This sequence encodes CASSQDGIYGYTF.

The chain recombines TRBV7-9 with TRBJ2-1; 8 nucleotides match TRBD2. The germline gives CDR1 SEHNR, CDR2 FQNEAQ (reference sequence). The CDR3 runs to 15 residues. With V trimmed by 5 bases and J by 7 bases, 10 bases remained unmatched. CDR3 sequence: CASSKTGTRYNEQFF. In nucleotides, the CDR3 is TGTGCCAGCAGCAAAACCGGGACTAGGTATAATGAGCAGTTCTTC.

The genes are TRBV19 and TRBJ2-2; 10 bases agree with TRBD2. The CDR3 sequence is 14 residues long. Unmatched junction bases numbered 2, after V lost 5 bases and J lost 5 bases. Germline V CDR1 and CDR2: LNHDA, SQIVND (reference sequence). The CDR3 coding sequence is TGTGCCAGTAGTGCGACTAGCGGGACCGGGGAGCTGTTTTTT. It is translated as CASSATSGTGELFF.

This chain connects TRBV29-1 to TRBJ2-1; 7 nucleotides match TRBD2. Trimming removed 3 bases from V and 0 bases from J; junction bases left unmatched: 8. Germline-derived CDR1 and CDR2 are SQVTM and ANQGSEA. The CDR3 has 16 amino acids. CDR3 nucleotides: TGCAGCGTTGATAAGGGAGGGCAGAGCTCCTACAATGAGCAGTTCTTC. Protein sequence: CSVDKGGQSSYNEQFF.

This chain connects TRBV6-4 to TRBJ2-1; 11 bases are shared with TRBD2. Germline V gene sequence: CDR1 MRHNA, CDR2 SNTAGT. Germline trimming cut 3 bases from V and 3 bases from J; bases unmatched to any gene: 4. The CDR3 runs to 16 residues. CDR3 coding DNA: TGTGCCAGCAGTGAGTTAGCGGGGGGGTTCTACAATGAGCAGTTCTTC. It is translated as CASSELAGGFYNEQFF.

The chain couples TRBV5-4 to TRBJ2-5; 9 bases match TRBD1. CDR1 is SGHNT, CDR2 YYREEE, per germline (reference sequence). There are 16 residues in the CDR3. The V segment lost 4 bases and the J segment 5 bases; nucleotides outside the gene matches: 12. The CDR3, as DNA: TGTGCCAGCAGCGTAAAGAACGGACAGGGGCGGGAGACCCAGTACTTC. Encoded protein: CASSVKNGQGRETQYF.

The chain combines TRBV19 with TRBJ2-7; maybe TRBD2 (5 bases). CDR3 length equals 13 residues. The V and J ends lost 3 bases and 6 bases respectively, with 12 bases between them. Germline values: CDR1 LNHDA, CDR2 SQIVND (reference sequence). The CDR3 sequence: CASSMGRASEQYF. In DNA, the CDR3 is TGTGCCAGTAGTATGGGGAGAGCGAGCGAGCAGTACTTC.

The chain is built from TRBV5-1 and TRBJ2-1, with 7 bases that match TRBD1. Trimming removed 4 bases from V and 5 bases from J; junction bases left unmatched: 6. CDR1 is SGHRS, CDR2 YFSETQ, per germline. There are 14 residues in the CDR3. For the CDR3, the DNA is TGCGCCAGCAGCCGCGGTGGGACAGACAATGAGCAGTTCTTC. Protein product: CASSRGGTDNEQFF.